Listed here are 16 T cell receptor beta chains from one sample, sequenced in a study of cytomegalovirus exposure and HLA in healthy donors. Only in-frame clones appear in the TCRdb table, and some are missing; sequencing was by immunoSEQ multiplex PCR. The data show roughly 120,000 clones, approximately 90% seen once. Source material: PBMCs. All receptors derive from a woman in her late teens or twenties in good health and CMV-seropositive.

The J gene is TRBJ1-1, the V gene TRBV6-5, with no clear D. V was trimmed by 6 bases and J by 2 bases, leaving 10 bases between them. From germline, CDR1 is MNHEY and CDR2 SVGAGI. The CDR3 spans 13 residues. CDR3 in DNA: TGTGCCAGCAGACCAGAGGGAAACACTGAAGCTTTCTTT. Its protein product is CASRPEGNTEAFF.

The chain couples TRBV15 to TRBJ2-1; D is unresolved. The CDR3 loop spans 15 amino acids. Germline CDR1 reads LNHNV; CDR2 reads YYDKDF (reference sequence). V shed 0 bases and J shed 0 bases, with 6 bases lying between them. The CDR3 loop reads CATSREMSSYNEQFF. CDR3 nucleotides: TGTGCCACCAGCAGAGAGATGAGCTCCTACAATGAGCAGTTCTTC.

This clone was detected once. V and J are TRBV4-2 and TRBJ2-1; 7 nucleotides match TRBD2. This CDR3 contains 16 residues. The V gene's germline CDR1 is LGHNA and CDR2 YNFKEQ. Trimming took 1 base from V and 7 from J; bases not matched to a gene: 10. Here the CDR3 reads CASSQALSAGDNEQFF. Here the CDR3 DNA reads TGTGCCAGCAGCCAAGCCTTGTCGGCGGGAGATAATGAGCAGTTCTTC.

The rearrangement links TRBV7-8 to TRBJ2-4; D is possibly TRBD2 (5 bases). Germline V gene sequence: CDR1 SGHVS, CDR2 FQNEAQ. V was cut by 7 bases and J by 1 base, with 11 bases left in between. The CDR3 runs to 14 residues. In DNA form, the CDR3 reads TGTGCCAGCACCTACGGCGGGGCCAAAAACATTCAGTACTTC. This sequence encodes CASTYGGAKNIQYF. Based on the CDR3 plus reference TRBV7-8 and TRBJ2-4, the full variable domain is GAGVSQSPRYKVAKRGQDVALRCDPISGHVSLFWYQQALGQGPEFLTYFQNEAQLDKSGLPSDRFFAERPEGSVSTLKIQRTQQEDSAVYLCASTYGGAKNIQYFGAGTRLSVL.

This clone has only a few counts. The chain recombines TRBV6-5 with TRBJ2-3; tentative D call: TRBD2 (5 bases). Between the trimmed V and J ends, which lost 6 bases and 6 bases, there was a span of 10 bases. The CDR3 totals 12 residues. Looked up from germline, CDR1 is MNHEY and CDR2 is SVGAGI. DNA for the CDR3: TGTGCCAGCAGCCTCCGAGGGGATACGCAGTATTTT. Translating it yields CASSLRGDTQYF.

The chain has TRBV5-1 and TRBJ2-7; TRBD1 is a possible D gene (5 bases). CDR1 is SGHRS and CDR2 is YFSETQ in the germline V gene. The ends were cut back, 0 bases at V and 7 bases at J, with 20 bases in the middle. The CDR3 is made up of 16 amino acids. CDR3 sequence reads: CASSLVATADLLEQYF. CDR3 nucleotide sequence: TGCGCCAGCAGCTTGGTCGCGACAGCCGACTTACTGGAGCAGTACTTC.

The genes are TRBV9 and TRBJ2-7, with D perhaps matching TRBD2 (6 bases). The CDR3 contains 16 residues. Looked up from germline, CDR1 is SGDLS and CDR2 is YYNGEE. V was clipped by 0 bases and J by 3 bases, with 16 bases between them. The CDR3 spells CASSVVGTSTLYEQYF. CDR3 in DNA: TGTGCCAGCAGCGTAGTAGGGACTTCAACCCTCTACGAGCAGTACTTC.

The chain has TRBV5-6 and TRBJ2-1; perhaps TRBD1 as D (6 bases). Germline CDR1 is SGHDT and CDR2 is YYEEEE. Trimming cost V 3 bases and J 0 bases, with 19 bases left between them. The CDR3 has 18 residues. In nucleotides, the CDR3 is TGTGCCAGCAGCTCCCGGAGGTGGGGGCGGAGCTCCTACAATGAGCAGTTCTTC. This encodes CASSSRRWGRSSYNEQFF.

The rearrangement uses TRBV27 and TRBJ2-1, with D perhaps TRBD2 (5 bases). CDR1 and CDR2 (germline): MNHEY, SMNVEV (reference sequence). Trimming pared 3 bases from V and 4 bases from J, leaving 13 bases between. CDR3 length: 15 residues. For the CDR3, the DNA is TGTGCCAGCAGTTTGGAGGAGAAGGGTTACAATGAGCAGTTCTTC. Encoded protein: CASSLEEKGYNEQFF.

The J gene is TRBJ2-1, the V gene TRBV25-1, with 10 bases fitting TRBD1. From germline, CDR1 is MGHDK and CDR2 SYGVNS. Trimming cost V 6 bases and J 9 bases; bases outside gene matches: 14. The CDR3 runs to 16 residues. DNA of the CDR3: TGTGCCAGCAGCCTACCCGGGACAGGGGTCCATGGTGAGCAGTTCTTC. This translates into CASSLPGTGVHGEQFF.

This chain uses TRBV6-6 with TRBJ1-4, with a tentative D call TRBD1 (5 bases). Germline CDR1 MNHNY, CDR2 SVGAGI (reference sequence). The CDR3 has 12 residues. Trimming removed 8 bases from V and 8 bases from J, with 12 bases in between. The CDR3 sequence is CASGLGGEKLFF. The CDR3 coding sequence is TGTGCCAGCGGCCTCGGGGGGGAAAAACTGTTTTTT.

DNA for the CDR3: TGTGCCAGCAGCGACGGGTCAGAGGATGGCTACACCTTC. Protein: CASSDGSEDGYTF. The genes are TRBV9 and TRBJ1-2; D is ambiguous. The CDR3 totals 13 residues. V was trimmed by 3 bases and J by 6 bases, leaving 12 bases between them. The germline CDR1 and CDR2 sequences are SGDLS and YYNGEE.

A single count supports this clone. The chain uses TRBV19 and TRBJ2-4, with 11 bases aligning to TRBD2. The V gene end was trimmed by 3 bases and the J gene end by 0 bases; junction bases not matched to a gene: 10. The CDR3 is 19 amino acids. The germline CDR1 and CDR2 sequences are LNHDA and SQIVND (reference sequence). The DNA for the CDR3 is TGTGCCAGTAGTATGAGGGGGGGGACTAGCGGAGGAGCCAAAAACATTCAGTACTTC. It translates to CASSMRGGTSGGAKNIQYF. Drawing the rest from reference TRBV19 and TRBJ2-4, the complete variable domain is DGGITQSPKYLFRKEGQNVTLSCEQNLNHDAMYWYRQDPGQGLRLIYYSQIVNDFQKGDIAEGYSVSREKKESFPLTVTSAQKNPTAFYLCASSMRGGTSGGAKNIQYFGAGTRLSVL.

As to this clone: This sample includes further DNA sequences coding for the same CDR3. CDR3: CASTPGGTEAFF. The CDR3 DNA is TGTGCCAGTACCCCAGGTGGGACTGAAGCTTTCTTT. The rearrangement uses TRBV19 and TRBJ1-1; D gene uncertain. In germline, CDR1 is LNHDA, CDR2 SQIVND (reference sequence). CDR3 length equals 12 residues. Trimming stripped 7 bases from V and 5 bases from J, with 11 bases between.

This clone was observed a single time. The chain combines TRBV7-6 with TRBJ2-2; perhaps TRBD2 as D (7 bases). The CDR3 covers 15 residues. CDR1 is SGHVS and CDR2 is FNYEAQ in the germline V gene. V was trimmed by 5 bases and J by 8 bases, leaving 18 bases between them. In DNA form, the CDR3 reads TGTGCCAGCAGCCACGAGGGGGGGGACGGAGGGGAGCTGTTTTTT. Translating it yields CASSHEGGDGGELFF.

This chain joins TRBV29-1 and TRBJ2-1, with TRBD2 matching 16 bases. With 1 base clipped from V and 7 bases from J, the junction kept 13 bases outside the gene matches. This CDR3 is built from 19 residues. Per germline, CDR1 SQVTM and CDR2 ANQGSEA. CDR3 in DNA: TGCAGCGTTGAAGTCACACAGGGACTAGCGGGAGGGCCTGAGAATGAGCAGTTCTTC. Amino acid sequence: CSVEVTQGLAGGPENEQFF.